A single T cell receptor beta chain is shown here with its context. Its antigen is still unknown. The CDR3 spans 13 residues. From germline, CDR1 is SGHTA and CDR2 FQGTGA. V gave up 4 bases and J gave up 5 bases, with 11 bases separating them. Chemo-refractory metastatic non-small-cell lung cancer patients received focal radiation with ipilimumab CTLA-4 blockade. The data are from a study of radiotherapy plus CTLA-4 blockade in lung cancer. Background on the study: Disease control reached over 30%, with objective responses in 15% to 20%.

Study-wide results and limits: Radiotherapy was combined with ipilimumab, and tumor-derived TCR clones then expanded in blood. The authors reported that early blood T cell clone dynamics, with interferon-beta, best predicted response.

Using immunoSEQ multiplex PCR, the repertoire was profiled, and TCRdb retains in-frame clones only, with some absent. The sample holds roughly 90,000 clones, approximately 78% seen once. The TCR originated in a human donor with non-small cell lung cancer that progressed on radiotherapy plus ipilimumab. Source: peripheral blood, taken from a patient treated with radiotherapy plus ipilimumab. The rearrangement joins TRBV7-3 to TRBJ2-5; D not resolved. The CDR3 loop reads CASSSSFGETQYF. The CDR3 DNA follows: TGTGCCAGCAGCTCCTCATTCGGGGAGACCCAGTACTTC.